This T cell receptor beta chain was retrieved from a study of blood T cell repertoires in COVID-19 (dated by TCRdb to 2020 to 2021). Broadly, across the study: Samples covering the acute and convalescent phases of COVID-19 were provided by collaborators in the United States, Italy and Spain. The prospective study material was composed of cDNA or gDNA derived from T cells, B-cell-depleted T cells, or PBMCs. Subjects who had been exposed to COVID-19, were actively infected with it, or had recovered from it provided the deeply sampled blood TCRbeta repertoires that made up the dataset. The repertoires were made available in a free public database intended to serve as a resource for research on the immune response to SARS-CoV-2. The samples were drawn from the first 160 participants of the ongoing ImmuneRACE study and from over a thousand subjects provided by 6 global collaborators. The sample metadata nearly always contained a de-identified subject ID, COVID-19 status, age in years and sex. HLA class I and class II types, where available, came from metadata supplied by the sample provider rather than from assay-based typing. Here is what the overall study found, with its caveats: How much clinical and demographic metadata was included differed by source and by participant, and the metadata was provided uncurated.

About this clone: Its target antigen remains unknown. No quality values exist for individual bases; no much larger clone is one base distant.

At one collaborating source in Seattle, patients were enrolled during active infection and were followed longitudinally through the course of disease. Whole blood was collected in K2EDTA tubes by collaborating institutions according to the institutions' own protocols. For TCRbeta analysis, collaborator samples were shipped as frozen whole blood, as isolated PBMCs, or as DNA extracted from either sample type. The CDR3 spans 11 residues, from the cysteine through the phenylalanine. CDR3 DNA only is kept here, 33 bases in frame from base 1. V and J lose 3 bases and 7 bases, and a span of 9 bases separates them. CDR1 GTSNPN and CDR2 SVGIG were looked up in the germline V gene (reference sequence). The immunoSEQ Assay, a bias-controlled multiplex PCR, was used to amplify TCRbeta CDR3 regions from genomic DNA. As for the original processing: The number of nucleated cells in each sample was estimated by amplification of reference gene primers within the assay. To quantify the absolute abundance of each unique TCRbeta CDR3 rearrangement, sequence reads were collapsed and filtered. For each sample, productive Simpson clonality was calculated as the square root of Simpson's diversity index over productive rearrangements. TCRdb provides this immuneACCESS table in a form limited to in-frame rearrangements. Some clones are lacking; in checked studies, under half of them reflect an unresolved V gene, and why the rest are absent is not known. V, J and clone size are those of that table, while D and trimming were read from the DNA. Across this sample there are some 390,000 clones, with 80% to 90% seen only once. The biggest ten clones account for 2% to 2.5% of the sample.

The chain is encoded by TRBV30 joined to TRBJ1-2, with the D gene not clear enough to name. The sample was peripheral blood. This clonotype originated in a woman in her sixties or seventies with COVID-19, enrolled during active disease. The CDR3 reads as follows: CAWRNLGGYTF. The bases are TGTGCCTGGAGGAACCTCGGTGGCTACACCTTC.